The T cell receptor (beta chain) described here comes from a study of shared clonotypes between healthy human individuals. Study-level results: Relative to clonotypes present in all four donors, those not shared had lower generation probabilities.

Between the trimmed V and J ends, which lost 1 base and 5 bases, there was a span of 5 bases. CDR3 length equals 12 residues. The germline V gene encodes CDR1 PRHDT and CDR2 FYEKMQ (reference sequence). Points on this clone: Its cognate antigen is unknown.

In the authors' methods: ImmunoSEQ gave junction-only sequences without quality scores, so filtering differed. The protocol was immunoSEQ multiplex PCR, while the TCRdb copy is restricted to in-frame clones and leaves out a portion. D and trimming come from the DNA, and the V and J calls and clone size come from that table. The sample records about 2.4 million clones, just over 90% being singletons. The rearrangement joins TRBV13 to TRBJ2-5; D ambiguous. The TCR comes from a man aged 18 to 29 in good health. Sample: naive CD4+ T cells sorted from blood. Subset indicated: CD45RA+ positively selected. In DNA form, the CDR3 reads TGTGCCAGCAGCTTAGTATGGGAGACCCAGTACTTC. This translates into CASSLVWETQYF.